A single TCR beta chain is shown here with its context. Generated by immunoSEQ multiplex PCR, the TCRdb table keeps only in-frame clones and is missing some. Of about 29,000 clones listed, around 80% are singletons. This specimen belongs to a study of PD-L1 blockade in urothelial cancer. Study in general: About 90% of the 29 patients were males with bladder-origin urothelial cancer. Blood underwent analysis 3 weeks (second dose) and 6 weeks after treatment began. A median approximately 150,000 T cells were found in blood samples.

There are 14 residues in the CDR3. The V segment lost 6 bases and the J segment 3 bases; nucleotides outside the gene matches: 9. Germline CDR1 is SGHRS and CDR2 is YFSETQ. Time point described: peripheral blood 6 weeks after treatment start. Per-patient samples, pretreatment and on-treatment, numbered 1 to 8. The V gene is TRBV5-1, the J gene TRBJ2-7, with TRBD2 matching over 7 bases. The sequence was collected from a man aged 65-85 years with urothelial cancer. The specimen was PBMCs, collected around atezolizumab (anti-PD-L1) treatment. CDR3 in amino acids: CASTPGGLGYEQYF. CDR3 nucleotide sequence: TGCGCCAGCACCCCCGGAGGACTAGGCTACGAGCAGTACTTC.